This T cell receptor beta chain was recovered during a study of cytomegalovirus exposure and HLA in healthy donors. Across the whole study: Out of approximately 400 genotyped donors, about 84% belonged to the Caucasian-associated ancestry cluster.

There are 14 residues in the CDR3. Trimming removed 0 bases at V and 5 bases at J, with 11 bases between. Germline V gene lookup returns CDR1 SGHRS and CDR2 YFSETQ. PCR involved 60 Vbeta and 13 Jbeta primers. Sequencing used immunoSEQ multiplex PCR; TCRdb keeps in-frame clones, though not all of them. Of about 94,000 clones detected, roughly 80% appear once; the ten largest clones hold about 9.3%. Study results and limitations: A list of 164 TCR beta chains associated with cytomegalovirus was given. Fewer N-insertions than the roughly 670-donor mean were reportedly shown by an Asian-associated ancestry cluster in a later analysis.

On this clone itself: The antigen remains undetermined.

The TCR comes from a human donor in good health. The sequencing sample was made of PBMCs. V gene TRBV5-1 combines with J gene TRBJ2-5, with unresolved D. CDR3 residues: CASSLAYNGETQYF. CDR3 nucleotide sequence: TGCGCCAGCAGCTTGGCCTATAACGGGGAGACCCAGTACTTC.